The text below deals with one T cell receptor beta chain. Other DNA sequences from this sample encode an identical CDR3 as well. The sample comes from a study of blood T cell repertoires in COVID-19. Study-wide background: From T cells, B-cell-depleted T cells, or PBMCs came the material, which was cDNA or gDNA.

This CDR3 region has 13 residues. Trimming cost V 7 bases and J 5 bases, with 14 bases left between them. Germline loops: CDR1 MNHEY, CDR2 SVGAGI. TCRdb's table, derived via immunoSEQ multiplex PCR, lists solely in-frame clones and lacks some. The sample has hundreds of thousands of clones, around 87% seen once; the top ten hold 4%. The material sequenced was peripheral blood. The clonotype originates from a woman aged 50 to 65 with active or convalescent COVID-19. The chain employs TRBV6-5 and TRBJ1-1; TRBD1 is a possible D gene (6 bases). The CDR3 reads CASTLGGATEAFF. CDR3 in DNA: TGTGCCAGCACCTTAGGGGGGGCGACTGAAGCTTTCTTT.